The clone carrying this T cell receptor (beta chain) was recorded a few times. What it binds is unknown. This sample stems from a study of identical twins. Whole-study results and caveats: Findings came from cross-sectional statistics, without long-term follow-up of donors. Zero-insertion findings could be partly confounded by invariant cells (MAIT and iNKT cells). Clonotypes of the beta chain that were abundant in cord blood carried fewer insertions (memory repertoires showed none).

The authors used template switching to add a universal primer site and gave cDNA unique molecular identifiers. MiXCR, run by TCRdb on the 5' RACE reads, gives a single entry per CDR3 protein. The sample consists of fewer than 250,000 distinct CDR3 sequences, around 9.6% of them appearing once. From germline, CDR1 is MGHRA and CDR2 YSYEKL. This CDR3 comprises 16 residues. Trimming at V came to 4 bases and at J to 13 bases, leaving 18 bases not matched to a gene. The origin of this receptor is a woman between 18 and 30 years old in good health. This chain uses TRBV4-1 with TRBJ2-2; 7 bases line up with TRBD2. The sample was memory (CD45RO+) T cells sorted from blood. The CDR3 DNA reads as TGCGCCAGCAGCCGGGGGGGAGCCTCTCAAATTCGGGGGCTGTTTTTT. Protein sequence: CASSRGGASQIRGLFF.